This T cell receptor (beta chain) was identified in a study of T cell repertoires in cytomegalovirus infection. Study background: It can be stated that public TCR beta signatures indicated CMV infection as well as a matching HLA type. Study results and caveats: Dominating the ex vivo response were TCR beta clonotypes that were CMV-specific and HLA-C-restricted.

Notes on this clonotype: Its antigen is still unknown.

V shed 0 bases and J shed 0 bases, with 8 bases lying between them. The CDR3 runs to 15 residues. The germline V gene encodes CDR1 LNHNV and CDR2 YYDKDF (reference sequence). MiXCR, applied by TCRdb to the reads, yields one record per CDR3 protein. Among approximately 76,000 distinct CDR3 sequences listed, more than 20% were seen once. Sequenced material: CD8+ T cells from cultured PBMCs, taken from culture after CMV antigen stimulation. The sequence came from a human donor in good health (CMV status not recorded). Some clones in this sample may be carry-over from other donors' samples. The chain has TRBV15 and TRBJ2-5; TRBD2 is a possible D gene (6 bases). The CDR3 nucleotides are TGTGCCACCAGCAGAGATGGAGGGGACCAAGAGACCCAGTACTTC. This sequence encodes CATSRDGGDQETQYF.